This T cell receptor (beta chain) stems from a study of shared clonotypes between healthy human individuals. A word on this clone: Its specificity is not known.

In the sorted-subset replicate PCRs, 150 to 200 ng DNA, 25,000 to 35,000 T cell genomes, was used. The assay was immunoSEQ multiplex PCR, and TCRdb's table has in-frame clones only and misses some. The top ten hold roughly 0.13% of the sample, which has 2.5 million or so clones, approximately 94% seen once. This CDR3 spans 13 amino acids. Between the trimmed V and J ends, which lost 7 bases and 3 bases, there was a span of 10 bases. The germline V gene has CDR1 MNHEY and CDR2 SVGAGI. Study observations and caveats: Clonotype sharing across a few donors was observed for around 5.1% of naive CD4 clonotypes. Donor clonotype sharing was expected to depend on sequencing depth.

The source of this sequence is a young man in good health. The sequenced sample was naive CD4+ T cells sorted from blood. Noted subset: CD45RA+ positively selected. The chain links TRBV6-5 to TRBJ2-1, with D maybe TRBD1 (6 bases). CDR3 nucleotides: TGTGCCAGCAAGCAGGACAGCTACAATGAGCAGTTCTTC. This encodes CASKQDSYNEQFF.